The clone carrying this T cell receptor (beta chain) came up a few times. Its antigen is unidentified. The data derive from a study of post-analysis software for immune sequencing data. Study-wide points: Roughly 5 TRBV segments occurring more often in patients than controls included TRBV5-6, TRBV5-1 and TRBV20-1.

The V gene's germline CDR1 is DFQATT and CDR2 SNEGSKA (reference sequence). Trimming removed 4 bases from V and 7 bases from J; junction bases left unmatched: 3. The CDR3 runs to 12 residues. Every TCR beta cDNA library bore unique molecular identifiers. Once about 0.95 to 10 million T cells were used, roughly 0.5 million cDNA molecules resulted. One entry per CDR3 protein, called by TCRdb with MiXCR from the PCR reads. The sample carries more than 500,000 distinct CDR3 sequences, 30% to 40% recorded once. The chain recombines TRBV20-1 with TRBJ2-1, with TRBD2 identical over 8 bases. The clonotype comes from a girl between 2 and 17 years old with multiple sclerosis. The sequencing sample was made of blood. The CDR3 DNA follows: TGCAGTGCTATGGGGACTAGTAATGAGCAGTTCTTC. Amino acid sequence: CSAMGTSNEQFF.